A single sample is the source of the 8 T cell receptor beta chains below, sequenced in a study of T-cell reconstitution after alpha-beta-depleted transplantation in children. The TCRbeta library incorporated unique molecular identifiers. TCRdb passed the PCR reads through MiXCR, listing each CDR3 protein once. The profile shows about 980,000 distinct CDR3 sequences, under 30% of them singletons. Material: PBMCs, mostly from graft donor cells, obtained 360 days after TCRalphabeta/CD19-depleted stem cell transplant. These receptors all come from a boy under two years old who had a stem cell transplant for SCID, so the T cells may come from the graft donor.

This clonotype appeared a few times. This chain connects TRBV29-1 to TRBJ1-1, with a weak D call TRBD1 (6 bases). This CDR3 contains 10 residues. CDR1 SQVTM and CDR2 ANQGSEA come from the germline V gene. Written as DNA, the CDR3 is TGCAGTGGGGGACATTCTGAAGCTTTCTTT. It is translated as CSGGHSEAFF.

This clonotype was recorded a few times. The CDR3 loop reads CASRPDWAFSGNTIYF. In DNA, the CDR3 is TGTGCCAGCCGACCAGACTGGGCCTTCTCTGGAAACACCATATATTTT. The chain is built from TRBV12-3 or TRBV12-4 and TRBJ1-3, with D unresolved. Trimming removed 8 bases from V and 0 bases from J, with 17 bases in between. The CDR3 loop spans 16 amino acids.

This clonotype was recorded a few times. J is TRBJ2-3 and V is TRBV20-1; D not resolved. Germline assignment: CDR1 DFQATT and CDR2 SNEGSKA (reference sequence). The V gene lost 5 bases and the J gene lost 0 bases, with 15 bases spanning the gap. The CDR3 length is 15 residues. CDR3 nucleotide sequence: TGCAGTGCTCCACGACCCCAGTTTAGCACAGATACGCAGTATTTT. It yields the protein CSAPRPQFSTDTQYF.

The chain links TRBV20-1 to TRBJ1-5; 10 bases are a match to TRBD1. J gave up 1 base and V 0 bases, and 9 bases lay outside the gene matches. The CDR3 loop spans 18 amino acids. CDR1 and CDR2 from the germline V gene are DFQATT and SNEGSKA (reference sequence). The CDR3 sequence is CSARDWDRGSVSNQPQHF. DNA of the CDR3: TGCAGTGCTAGAGACTGGGACAGGGGCTCCGTCAGCAATCAGCCCCAGCATTTT.

Ten or more counts support this clonotype. The chain carries TRBV7-9 and TRBJ1-5; 7 positions match TRBD1. The CDR3 runs 15 residues. J lost 6 bases, V lost 5 bases, and 10 bases had no gene match. The V gene's germline CDR1 is SEHNR and CDR2 FQNEAQ (reference sequence). CDR3 protein: CASSQEGGVGQPQHF. CDR3 nucleotide sequence: TGTGCCAGCAGCCAGGAAGGGGGCGTTGGTCAGCCCCAGCATTTT. Filled out from reference TRBV7-9 and TRBJ1-5, the complete variable domain reads DTGVSQNPRHKITKRGQNVTFRCDPISEHNRLYWYRQTLGQGPEFLTYFQNEAQLEKSRLLSDRFSAERPKGSFSTLEIQRTEQGDSAMYLCASSQEGGVGQPQHFGDGTRLSIL.

This clonotype showed up just a few times. The genes are TRBV7-9 and TRBJ1-1, with 7 bases lining up with TRBD1. After removal of 2 bases from V and 1 base from J, the junction contained 4 bases not matched to a gene. The length of the CDR3 is 15 residues. From germline, CDR1 is SEHNR and CDR2 FQNEAQ (reference sequence). For the CDR3, the DNA is TGTGCCAGCAGCTTAACAGGGGTAAGGAACACTGAAGCTTTCTTT. The encoded protein is CASSLTGVRNTEAFF.

This clonotype has only a few counts. This chain links TRBV27 with TRBJ2-4; TRBD1 or TRBD2 may be the D gene (5 bases each). The CDR3 extends over 14 amino acids. Germline values: CDR1 MNHEY, CDR2 SMNVEV (reference sequence). Trimming left V 0 bases short and J 10 bases short, with 13 bases between. As DNA, the CDR3 is TGTGCCAGCAGTTTATCGGGACGGGAAGGTATTCAGTACTTC. As protein: CASSLSGREGIQYF.

The rearrangement links TRBV20-1 to TRBJ2-1, with D uncertain. The ends were cut back, 1 base at V and 8 bases at J, with 9 bases in the middle. The germline CDR1 and CDR2 sequences are DFQATT and SNEGSKA (reference sequence). This CDR3 has 12 amino acids. CDR3 region: CSARGHRDEQFF. CDR3 nucleotides: TGCAGTGCTAGAGGACATAGGGATGAGCAGTTCTTC.